This T cell receptor beta chain is drawn from a study of vaccination effects on CD4 cells after COVID-19 (dated 2022 in TCRdb). Regarding the study in general: Across the study, the median time from the second dose to post-vaccine sampling was 72 days (range 14 to 241). In both COVID-19 convalescent patients and infection-naive vaccine recipients, the study compared SARS-CoV-2 spike-specific CD4+ TCR repertoires from before mRNA vaccination with those from after it. Altogether, about 10 COVID-19 convalescent patients and several SARS-CoV-2-naive healthy vaccine recipients made up the full study. The Oncomine TCR Beta short-read assay on an Illumina iSeq 100 was used to sequence cultures from other donors in the study. The paper as a whole reports these results and caveats: Marked clonal contraction was observed in both infection-induced and vaccine-induced clones at late post-vaccination timepoints, consistent with waning T cell responses. Only a small number of convalescent patients were included, and no early post-infection timepoints were available, which limited the study. In healthy vaccine recipients, vaccine-induced clones were almost all SARS-CoV-2 mono-reactive, with only 1 of 255 cross-reactive with common cold coronaviruses.

The receptor library was made with the immunoSEQ multiplex PCR assay. DNA from the CD4+ T cells that had been cultured and isolated underwent TCR beta CDR3 sequencing. Concerning the study's data processing: The analysis removed non-productive TCR sequences, trimmed reads to the CDR3 region, and retained only CDR3s that were 7 or more amino acids long. The MANAFEST web app was used to pick out antigen-specific clonotypes by comparing their expansion in peptide wells with that in reference cultures. Positive clones required FDR<0.05 expansion versus reference and all other wells, odds ratio above 5, and frequency above 0.1% in two replicate wells. A clonotype was called cross-reactive if it was significantly expanded both in SARS-CoV-2 spike wells and in at least one common cold coronavirus spike condition. CDR3 similarity was assessed by Levenshtein distance using the stringdist R package, and unrooted trees were constructed with ape in R 3.6.1. What TCRdb holds here is the immuneACCESS table cut down to in-frame rearrangements. Part of the clones is not present; checked against another copy, under half of the missing clones reflect an unresolved V gene, and the others are unexplained. That table gives V, J and clone size, and the DNA gave D and trimming. In all, the sample holds tens of thousands of clones, and about 80% of those were seen once. The top ten clonotypes cover more than 0.85% of the sample.

This clone showed up just a few times. Its recognized antigen is unknown. No base-level quality is on record; no much larger clone is a single base apart. Other nucleotide sequences in the sample specify the same CDR3. According to the germline V gene, CDR1 reads KGHSH and CDR2 reads LQKENI. V and J lose 2 bases and 1 base, and a span of 5 bases separates them. The CDR3, from cysteine to phenylalanine, totals 13 residues. The read is trimmed to its CDR3 DNA, 39 bases read in frame from base 1. In the ViraFEST assay, PBMC were stimulated with viral peptide pools, and TCR sequencing was then used to find antigen-specific CD4+ T cell clonotypes based on their expansion. After approximately eleven days of culture, CD4+ T cells were isolated with the EasySep CD4+ T cell isolation kit. Each participant got two doses of an mRNA SARS-CoV-2 vaccine, either BNT162b2 or mRNA-1273. None of the healthy vaccine recipients had a prior SARS-CoV-2 infection, which was confirmed by nucleocapsid antibody tests that came back negative both before and after vaccination. Roughly 1.9 million PBMC per well were cultured with about 9 ug/ml peptides in IMDM containing 5% human AB serum, around 10 IU/ml IL-2 and gentamicin. On days 3 and 7, half of the culture medium was replaced with fresh IL-2-containing medium. Unless otherwise noted, each peptide stimulation condition was cultured in triplicate wells. PBMC were separated from whole blood using Ficoll-Paque Plus gradient centrifugation and were then either cryopreserved at -140C or used fresh. The spike proteins of SARS-CoV-2 and of the common cold coronaviruses HCoV-NL63, HCoV-OC43 and HCoV-229E were spanned by overlapping peptide pools. The QIAamp micro DNA kit was used to extract genomic DNA from the cultured CD4+ T cells.

Sequences were derived from CD4+ T cells from PBMCs cultured with HCoV-OC43 spike peptides, sampled after COVID-19 vaccination. The sample's cell subset or site, from its label and the paper: HCoV-OC43 spike overlapping peptide pool stimulation. The chain couples TRBV18 to TRBJ1-1; the D gene identity is not certain. This receptor was taken from a human donor who received a COVID-19 vaccine. The CDR3 reads CASSPGGNTEAFF. The nucleotide sequence reads as follows: TGTGCCAGCTCACCAGGCGGGAACACTGAAGCTTTCTTT.